This T cell receptor (beta chain) was recorded in a study of regulatory T cells in long-lasting Graves disease. The CDR3 is 12 residues long. V was cut by 7 bases and J by 6 bases, with 9 bases left in between. This clonotype was detected only a few times. Arm-PCR of CDR3 regions and iRepertoire HTBI primers were used to build TCR beta libraries. From the multiplex PCR reads, TCRdb called clonotypes with MiXCR, one entry per CDR3 protein. The data hold over 250,000 distinct CDR3 sequences, with roughly a fifth observed a single time. Time point indicated: persistent/refractory GD, antithyroid drugs over 5 years with positive TRAb. PBMC-derived RNA was used for the TCR library.

Source: peripheral blood mononuclear cells (PBMCs), taken when the disease was refractory, from a patient treated with antithyroid drugs. The V call is TRBV12-3 or TRBV12-4, the J call TRBJ2-2; tentative D call: TRBD2 (5 bases). The TCR comes from a female donor with Graves disease. The CDR3 sequence: CASTGDSGELFF. CDR3 bases: TGTGCCAGCACCGGGGATTCCGGGGAGCTGTTTTTT.